In its sample, the clone carrying this TCR beta chain was seen many times. Stated time point: patch test 2, 6 weeks after DPC sensitization. Treatment given: therapeutic diphenylcyclopropenone sensitization with weekly scalp DPC. This sample is part of a study of human T cells and chemical hapten exposure. TCRdb redid the calling of the RACE reads with MiXCR, one entry per CDR3 protein. The sample contains 65,000 to 90,000 distinct CDR3 sequences, 6.5% to 8.5% of which appear only once. J was trimmed by 0 bases and V by 4 bases; bases with no gene match: 2. The CDR3 contains 14 residues. The V gene's germline CDR1 is SGHRS and CDR2 YFSETQ.

This chain links TRBV5-1 with TRBJ2-5; 8 bases match TRBD1. This sequence originates from a woman younger than 45 with alopecia areata. Some clones in this sample may be carry-over from other donors' samples. Material: whole blood, obtained in connection with sensitization to the hapten diphenylcyclopropenone (DPC). CDR3 sequence (DNA): TGCGCCAGCAGCGGACAGGGTTACCAAGAGACCCAGTACTTC. Translation: CASSGQGYQETQYF.